The 7 T cell receptor beta chains presented below share a single source sample, sequenced in a study of blood T cell repertoires in COVID-19. The repertoire was sequenced with immunoSEQ multiplex PCR; TCRdb's copy has only in-frame clones and lacks some. The sample includes about 380,000 clones, 85% of them seen just once. What was sequenced was peripheral blood. The receptors shown here come from a woman younger than 35 with acute or convalescent COVID-19.

This chain joins TRBV14 and TRBJ2-7; D is undetermined. The ends were cut back, 4 bases at V and 0 bases at J, with 7 bases in the middle. The CDR3 has 13 residues. CDR1 and CDR2 from the germline V gene are SGHDN and FVKESK. The CDR3 sequence: CASSPYHSYEQYF. Here the CDR3 DNA reads TGTGCCAGCAGCCCCTATCACTCCTACGAGCAGTACTTC.

The genes are TRBV5-1 and TRBJ1-1; D is unclear. Germline CDR1 reads SGHRS; CDR2 reads YFSETQ. This CDR3 region has 14 residues. V was shortened by 3 bases and J by 1 base, with 10 bases between the two germline ends. CDR3 region: CASSSDMKNTEAFF. The CDR3 bases are TGCGCCAGCAGCTCCGACATGAAGAACACTGAAGCTTTCTTT.

The rearrangement joins TRBV12-5 to TRBJ1-2; maybe TRBD1 (6 bases). Per germline, CDR1 LGHNT and CDR2 FRNRAP. This CDR3 contains 11 residues. The V end lost 6 bases, the J end lost 7 bases, and 9 bases lay between the germline ends. The CDR3 here is CASGQGLGYTF. As DNA, the CDR3 is TGTGCTAGTGGACAGGGCCTTGGCTACACCTTC. Full variable domain (missing parts from reference TRBV12-5 and TRBJ1-2): DARVTQTPRHKVTEMGQEVTMRCQPILGHNTVFWYRQTMMQGLELLAYFRNRAPLDDSGMPKDRFSAEMPDATLATLKIQPSEPRDSAVYFCASGQGLGYTFGSGTRLTVV.

The rearrangement uses TRBV3-1 (or the pseudogene TRBV3-2) and TRBJ2-1; TRBD2 matches at 7 bases. There are 13 residues in the CDR3. V lost 6 bases and J lost 9; bases outside the gene matches: 8. CDR1 is LGHDT, CDR2 YNNKEL, per germline (reference sequence). The CDR3 coding sequence is TGTGCCAGCAGTCAGCGGGGTTTCGCTGAGCAGTTCTTC. Its protein is CASSQRGFAEQFF.

This clone was seen a few times. The rearrangement uses TRBV5-4 and TRBJ2-2, with 7 bases lining up with TRBD1. Germline values: CDR1 SGHNT, CDR2 YYREEE (reference sequence). The length of the CDR3 is 15 residues. V shed 4 bases and J 4 bases; nucleotides not matched to a gene: 7. The CDR3 is CASSLDRVGTGELFF. The CDR3, as DNA: TGTGCCAGCAGCCTCGACAGGGTTGGCACCGGGGAGCTGTTTTTT.

The chain is built from TRBV28 and TRBJ2-3; D perhaps matches TRBD2 (5 bases). Trimming cost V 2 bases and J 5 bases, with 8 bases left between them. The CDR3 spans 13 residues. Germline CDR1 is MDHEN and CDR2 is SYDVKM. The CDR3 loop is CASSLEGRDTQYF. CDR3 coding DNA: TGTGCCAGCAGTTTAGAGGGTAGAGATACGCAGTATTTT.

The J gene is TRBJ2-7, the V gene TRBV28; 8 bases are a match to TRBD1. V shed 3 bases, J shed 0 bases, and the junction held 7 bases outside the gene matches. The CDR3 has 16 residues. From germline, CDR1 is MDHEN and CDR2 SYDVKM. The DNA for the CDR3 is TGTGCCAGCAGTTTCGGCCGGGACAGGAGCTCCTACGAGCAGTACTTC. As protein: CASSFGRDRSSYEQYF.